The T cell receptor beta chain under discussion was sequenced for a study of blood T cell repertoires in COVID-19. About the research overall: The United States, Italy and Spain supplied acute and convalescent COVID-19 samples.

CDR1 and CDR2 from the germline V gene are SGHDT and YYEEEE. V shed 4 bases and J shed 2 bases, with 15 bases lying between them. CDR3 length: 15 amino acids. Original data processing: Amplification from reference gene primers served as the basis for estimated nucleated cell counts. Libraries were prepared by immunoSEQ multiplex PCR; TCRdb keeps only in-frame clonotypes and omits some of them. V, J and clone size are taken as reported in that table, and D and trimming were inferred from the DNA itself. The data hold about 49,000 clones, with 90% observed a single time. V gene TRBV5-6 combines with J gene TRBJ1-2, with D possibly being TRBD1 (5 bases). Specimen: peripheral blood. The sequence derives from a human donor in a cohort sampled during active COVID-19. The CDR3 is CASSVGRDGNYGYTF. CDR3 coding DNA: TGTGCCAGCAGCGTTGGGCGGGACGGGAACTATGGCTACACCTTC.